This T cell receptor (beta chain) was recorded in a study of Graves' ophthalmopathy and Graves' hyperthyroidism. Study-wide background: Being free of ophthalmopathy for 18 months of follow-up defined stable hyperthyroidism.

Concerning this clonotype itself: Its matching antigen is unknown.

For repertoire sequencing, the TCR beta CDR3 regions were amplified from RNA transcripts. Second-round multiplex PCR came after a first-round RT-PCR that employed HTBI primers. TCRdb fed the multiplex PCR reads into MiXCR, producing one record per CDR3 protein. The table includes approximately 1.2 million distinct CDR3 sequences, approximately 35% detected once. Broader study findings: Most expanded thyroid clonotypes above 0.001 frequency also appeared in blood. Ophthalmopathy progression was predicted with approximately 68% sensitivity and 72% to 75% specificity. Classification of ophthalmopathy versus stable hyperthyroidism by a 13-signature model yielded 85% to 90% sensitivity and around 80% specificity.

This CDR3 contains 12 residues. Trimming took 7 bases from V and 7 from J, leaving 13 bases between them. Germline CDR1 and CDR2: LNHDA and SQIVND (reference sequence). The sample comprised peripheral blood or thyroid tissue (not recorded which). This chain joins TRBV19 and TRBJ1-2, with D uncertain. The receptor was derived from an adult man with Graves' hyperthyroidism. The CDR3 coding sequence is TGTGCCAGTAACGTCTTGGCCGGTGGCTACACCTTC. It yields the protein CASNVLAGGYTF. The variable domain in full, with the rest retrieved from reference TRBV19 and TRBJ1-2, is DGGITQSPKYLFRKEGQNVTLSCEQNLNHDAMYWYRQDPGQGLRLIYYSQIVNDFQKGDIAEGYSVSREKKESFPLTVTSAQKNPTAFYLCASNVLAGGYTFGSGTRLTVV.